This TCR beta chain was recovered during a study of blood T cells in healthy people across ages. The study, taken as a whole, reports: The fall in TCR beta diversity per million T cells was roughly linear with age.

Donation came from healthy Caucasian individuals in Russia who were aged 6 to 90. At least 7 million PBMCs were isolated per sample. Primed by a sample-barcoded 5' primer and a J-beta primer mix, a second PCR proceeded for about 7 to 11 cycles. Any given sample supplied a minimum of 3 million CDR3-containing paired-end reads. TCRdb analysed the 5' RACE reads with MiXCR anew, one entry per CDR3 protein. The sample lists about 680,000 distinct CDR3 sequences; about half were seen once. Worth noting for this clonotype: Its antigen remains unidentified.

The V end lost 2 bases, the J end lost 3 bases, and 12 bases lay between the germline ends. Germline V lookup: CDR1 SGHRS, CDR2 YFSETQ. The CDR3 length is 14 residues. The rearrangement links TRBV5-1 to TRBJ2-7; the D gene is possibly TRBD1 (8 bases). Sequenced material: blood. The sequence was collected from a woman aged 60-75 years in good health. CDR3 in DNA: TGCGCCAGCAGCTTCACAGGGGGGGGCTACGAGCAGTACTTC. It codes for CASSFTGGGYEQYF. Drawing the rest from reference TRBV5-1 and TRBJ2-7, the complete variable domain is KAGVTQTPRYLIKTRGQQVTLSCSPISGHRSVSWYQQTPGQGLQFLFEYFSETQRNKGNFPGRFSGRQFSNSRSEMNVSTLELGDSALYLCASSFTGGGYEQYFGPGTRLTVT.